This T cell receptor beta chain was captured by sequencing in a study of radiation and T cells in renal cell carcinoma. Study-wide findings and caveats: In blood, top tumor clones expanded by 2 weeks, shrinking by 4. Baseline intratumoral clonotype presence is unknown without pretreatment biopsies.

Remarks on this clone: Its antigen remains unknown.

The time point denotes: blood 4 weeks post-SBRT, at nephrectomy. As to treatment: 15 Gy SBRT to primary tumor, nephrectomy 4 weeks later. Nephrectomy followed 15 Gy stereotactic body radiation by 4 weeks. Serial blood draws occurred at baseline and 2 and 4 weeks post-SBRT. Sequencing used immunoSEQ multiplex PCR; TCRdb keeps in-frame clones, though not all of them. Of around 81,000 clones in the sample, around 85% were seen once. Trimming pared 1 base from V and 0 bases from J, leaving 11 bases between. This CDR3 has 16 amino acids. Germline CDR1 reads SGHRS; CDR2 reads YFSETQ. The sequencing here drew on blood, taken from a patient whose treatment included radiotherapy and nephrectomy. The chain recombines TRBV5-1 with TRBJ2-1; no clear D gene. This clonotype originated in a man between 50 and 59 years old with renal cell carcinoma. The CDR3 DNA is TGCGCCAGCAGCTTGTATACCTTAAGCTCCTACAATGAGCAGTTCTTC. The encoded protein is CASSLYTLSSYNEQFF.